These T cell receptor beta chains were read from a single sample in a study of cytomegalovirus exposure and HLA in healthy donors. Produced via immunoSEQ multiplex PCR; TCRdb's table is partial and in-frame only. The data hold tens of thousands of clones, with 85% observed a single time. Sequenced: PBMCs. All receptors come from a man aged 25-40 years in good health and CMV-seronegative. CDR3s include the opening cysteine and the closing phenylalanine or tryptophan. D genes are given only for firm matches. Clone size is not always given. Where it is, it says once, few, many or a class for expanded clones.

abundance | j_gene | v_gene | d_gene | CDR3nt | CDR3aa
- | TRBJ2-7 | TRBV7-2 | TRBD2 | TGTGCCAGCAGCTTTGAACTAGCGGGGGGGCCGTACTTC | CASSFELAGGPYF
- | TRBJ2-1 | TRBV7-2 | TRBD1 | TGTGCCAGCAGCACGGACAGGACCTACAATGAGCAGTTCTTC | CASSTDRTYNEQFF
- | TRBJ2-1 | TRBV9 | - | TGTGCCAGCAGCGCTAGGGAGGTTGAGCAGTTCTTC | CASSAREVEQFF
- | TRBJ2-7 | TRBV27 | - | TGTGCCAGCAGGCGCTCTGCCTTTTCCTACGAGCAGTACTTC | CASRRSAFSYEQYF
- | TRBJ2-5 | TRBV29-1 | - | TGCAGCGCTGAAGGGGGGGGCCAAGAGACCCAGTACTTC | CSAEGGGQETQYF
- | TRBJ1-3 | TRBV4-1 | - | TGCGCCAGCAGTCCTACCCTGGTAAGAGGTGACGTCTCTGGAAACACCATATATTTT | CASSPTLVRGDVSGNTIYF
- | TRBJ2-7 | TRBV28 | TRBD1 | TGTGCCAGCAGTCCTGTAACCGGGACAGGGTACTACGAGCAGTACTTC | CASSPVTGTGYYEQYF
- | TRBJ2-2 | TRBV5-1 | TRBD2 | TGCGCCAGTAACGGGGGGGGCGCCGGGGAGCTGTTTTTT | CASNGGGAGELFF
- | TRBJ2-3 | TRBV27 | - | TGTGCCAGCAGTTTATCGGGGCCGTCAGATACGCAGTATTTT | CASSLSGPSDTQYF
- | TRBJ2-1 | TRBV5-6 | - | TGTGCCAGTTACTATGGAACAAGCTTAGGTGAGCAGTTCTTC | CASYYGTSLGEQFF
- | TRBJ2-2 | TRBV7-9 | - | TGTGCCAGCAGCACAAGGGGGAAAAACTCGAACACCGGGGAGCTGTTTTTT | CASSTRGKNSNTGELFF
- | TRBJ1-5 | TRBV7-8 | TRBD1 | TGTGCCAGCAGCCCCCAGACAGGGTGGGATCAGCCCCAGCATTTT | CASSPQTGWDQPQHF
- | TRBJ2-7 | TRBV6-6 | - | TGTGCCAGCAGTTACTCGAATTCAGCCTACGAGCAGTACTTC | CASSYSNSAYEQYF
- | TRBJ2-3 | TRBV5-5 | - | TGTGCCAGCAGCTTGCAGGGTTGGGATACGCAGTATTTT | CASSLQGWDTQYF
- | TRBJ1-6 | TRBV5-1 | - | TGCGCCAGCAGCTTGGCGGCGGAGACTAATTCACCCCTCCACTTT | CASSLAAETNSPLHF
- | TRBJ1-1 | TRBV27 | TRBD1 | TGTGCCAGCAGCCTTTATGGGACAGTGAACACTGAAGCTTTCTTT | CASSLYGTVNTEAFF
- | TRBJ2-2 | TRBV28 | TRBD2 | TGTGCCATCAGGCGGGGGACTACGAACACCGGGGAGCTGTTTTTT | CAIRRGTTNTGELFF
- | TRBJ1-2 | TRBV2 | - | TGTGCCAGCAGTGAACCGTTTCTGTATGGCTACACCTTC | CASSEPFLYGYTF
- | TRBJ1-5 | TRBV15 | TRBD1 | TGTGCCACCAGCAGAGATCCGGGACAGGGACGAGTGGGCAATCAGCCCCAGCATTTT | CATSRDPGQGRVGNQPQHF
- | TRBJ2-6 | TRBV7-6 | - | TGTGCCAGCAGCTTAGTCCAGGGGAACTCTGGGGCCAACGTCCTGACTTTC | CASSLVQGNSGANVLTF
- | TRBJ2-3 | TRBV4-2 | - | TGTGCCAGCAGCCAAGATCTGCAGGGGTGGGATACGCAGTATTTT | CASSQDLQGWDTQYF
- | TRBJ2-1 | TRBV7-6 | TRBD1 | TGTGCCAGCAGCCGAAACTTAGTGGCGCGGACAGGGGAGAACAATGAGCAGTTCTTC | CASSRNLVARTGENNEQFF
- | TRBJ2-7 | TRBV5-1 | - | TGCGCCAGCCAGAGCGGGTTAAGCTCCTACGAGCAGTACTTC | CASQSGLSSYEQYF
few | TRBJ1-1 | TRBV7-6 | - | TGTGCCAGCAGCGCTCTATTGAACACTGAAGCTTTCTTT | CASSALLNTEAFF
- | TRBJ2-6 | TRBV6-4 | - | TGTGCCAGCAGTAATGACAGCTCTGGGGCCAACGTCCTGACTTTC | CASSNDSSGANVLTF
- | TRBJ2-3 | TRBV28 | - | TGTGCCAGCAGTTTGCGGTCGTCAAGCTTATACACAGATACGCAGTATTTT | CASSLRSSSLYTDTQYF
once | TRBJ2-1 | TRBV7-2 | - | TGTGCCAGCAGCTTGTATCCTTCGGGGACTGGCTCCTACAATGAGCAGTTCTTC | CASSLYPSGTGSYNEQFF
- | TRBJ2-5 | TRBV18 | - | TGTGCCAGCTCACCACCGGTCCAGGGGATAGGAGAGACCCAGTACTTC | CASSPPVQGIGETQYF
- | TRBJ1-1 | TRBV9 | TRBD1 | TGTGCCAGCAGCGTAGCAAAGGGGGCTGTTACTGAAGCTTTCTTT | CASSVAKGAVTEAFF
once | TRBJ1-2 | TRBV4-2 | - | TGTGCCAGCAGCCAAGAGGGGGACTTCTATGGCTACACCTTC | CASSQEGDFYGYTF
few | TRBJ1-2 | TRBV4-3 | - | TGCGCCAGCAGCCAAGAGAGCTATGGCTACACCTTC | CASSQESYGYTF
- | TRBJ2-3 | TRBV6-1 | - | TGTGCCAGCAGGAGCGGACAGCAAGATACGCAGTATTTT | CASRSGQQDTQYF
- | TRBJ2-5 | TRBV5-8 | TRBD2 | TGTGCCAGCAGCCGCGGGGGAGGGCAAGAGACCCAGTACTTC | CASSRGGGQETQYF
- | TRBJ1-6 | TRBV5-1 | - | TGCGCCAGCAGCTTGGGCTCTCAGCCCGGAGGGTCCTATAATTCACCCCTCCACTTT | CASSLGSQPGGSYNSPLHF
- | TRBJ1-2 | TRBV4-3 | TRBD1 | TGCGCCAGCAGCCAGGGCTTTAGGGACAGGGGGCGAAAGGACTATGGCTACACCTTC | CASSQGFRDRGRKDYGYTF
once | TRBJ2-5 | TRBV2 | - | TGTGCCAGCATAAGAGAGTACCAAGAGACCCAGTACTTC | CASIREYQETQYF
- | TRBJ2-3 | TRBV5-4 | - | TGTGCCAGCAGCCTAGTCGGAGATACGCAGTATTTT | CASSLVGDTQYF
- | TRBJ1-1 | TRBV30 | TRBD1 | TGTGCCTGGCAGGGACAGGCAAGCTTGAACACTGAAGCTTTCTTT | CAWQGQASLNTEAFF
- | TRBJ1-2 | TRBV9 | - | TGTGCCAGCCGGGACACAATCTATGGCTACACCTTC | CASRDTIYGYTF
- | TRBJ1-6 | TRBV4-1 | - | TGCGCCAGCAGCCAAATGGCCAGGGCGGATTCACCCCTCCACTTT | CASSQMARADSPLHF
- | TRBJ1-5 | TRBV27 | TRBD1 | TGTGCCAGCAGCCACAGGGGATTCAGCAATCAGCCCCAGCATTTT | CASSHRGFSNQPQHF
- | TRBJ2-5 | TRBV10-2 | TRBD1 | TGCGCCAGCAGAGGCCGGGACAGGGGGCTTGACTCCGGAGAGACCCAGTACTTC | CASRGRDRGLDSGETQYF
once | TRBJ1-2 | TRBV30 | - | TGTGCCTGGAGGATACTGCCTAACTATGGCTACACCTTC | CAWRILPNYGYTF
few | TRBJ1-6 | TRBV28 | - | TGTGCCAGCAGTCCTGACTCATCACCCCTCCACTTT | CASSPDSSPLHF
- | TRBJ2-5 | TRBV6-5 | - | TGTGCCAGCAGGAGGACAGTTGGAGAGACCCAGTACTTC | CASRRTVGETQYF
few | TRBJ2-7 | TRBV27 | TRBD1 | TGTGCCAGCAGTTTGACAGGGTCTCCCCACGAGCAGTACTTC | CASSLTGSPHEQYF
- | TRBJ2-5 | TRBV9 | TRBD2 | TGTGCCAGCAGCCTTAGCGGGGGGGCATGGGAGACCCAGTACTTC | CASSLSGGAWETQYF